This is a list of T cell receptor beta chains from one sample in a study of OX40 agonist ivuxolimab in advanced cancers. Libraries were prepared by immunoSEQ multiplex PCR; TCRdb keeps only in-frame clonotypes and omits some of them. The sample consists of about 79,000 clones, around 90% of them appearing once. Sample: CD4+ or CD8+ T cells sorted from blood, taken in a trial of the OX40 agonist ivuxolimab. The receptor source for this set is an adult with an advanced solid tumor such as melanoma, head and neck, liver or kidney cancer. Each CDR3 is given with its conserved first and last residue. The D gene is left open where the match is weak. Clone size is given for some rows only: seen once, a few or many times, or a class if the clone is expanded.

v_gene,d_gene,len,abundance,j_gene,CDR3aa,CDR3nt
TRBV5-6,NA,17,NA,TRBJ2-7,CASSAVAVETDSYEQYF,TGTGCCAGCAGCGCGGTGGCAGTAGAGACGGATTCCTACGAGCAGTACTTC
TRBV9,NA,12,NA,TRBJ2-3,CASSVGTDTQYF,TGTGCCAGCAGCGTAGGTACAGATACGCAGTATTTT
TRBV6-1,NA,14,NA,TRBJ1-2,CASSEGGYNYGYTF,TGTGCCAGCAGTGAGGGGGGTTACAACTATGGCTACACCTTC
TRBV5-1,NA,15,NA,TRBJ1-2,CASSFGLTTNYGYTF,TGCGCCAGCAGCTTTGGCTTAACCACTAACTATGGCTACACCTTC
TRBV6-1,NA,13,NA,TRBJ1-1,CASSASMNTEAFF,TGTGCCAGCAGTGCCTCGATGAACACTGAAGCTTTCTTT
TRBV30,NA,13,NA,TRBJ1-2,CAWSVRGEGGYTF,TGTGCCTGGAGTGTACGGGGGGAAGGTGGCTACACCTTC
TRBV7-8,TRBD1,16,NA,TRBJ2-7,CASSTNTGTGFYEQYF,TGTGCCAGCAGCACAAACACCGGGACAGGGTTCTACGAGCAGTACTTC
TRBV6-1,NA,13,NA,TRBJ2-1,CASSPQVPNEQFF,TGTGCCAGCAGTCCTCAAGTGCCCAATGAGCAGTTCTTC
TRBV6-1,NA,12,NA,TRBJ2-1,CASSTIANEQFF,TGTGCCAGCAGTACCATAGCCAATGAGCAGTTCTTC
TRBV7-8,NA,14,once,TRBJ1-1,CASSYSPDNTEAFF,TGTGCCAGCAGCTACAGTCCCGACAACACTGAAGCTTTCTTT
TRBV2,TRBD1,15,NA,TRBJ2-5,CASKYRMGQQETQYF,TGTGCCAGCAAGTACAGGATGGGACAGCAAGAGACCCAGTACTTC
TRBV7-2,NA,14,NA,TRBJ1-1,CASSLQTKNTEAFF,TGTGCCAGCAGCTTACAAACCAAGAACACTGAAGCTTTCTTT
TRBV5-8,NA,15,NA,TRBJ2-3,CASSLLSGAGDTQYF,TGTGCCAGCAGCTTGTTGTCAGGTGCCGGAGATACGCAGTATTTT
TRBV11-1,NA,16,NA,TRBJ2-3,CASSSSLTGFTDTQYF,TGTGCCAGCAGCTCCTCCCTTACAGGATTTACAGATACGCAGTATTTT
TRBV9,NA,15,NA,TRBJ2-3,CASSTTVSGTDTQYF,TGTGCCAGCAGCACCACCGTTAGTGGCACAGATACGCAGTATTTT
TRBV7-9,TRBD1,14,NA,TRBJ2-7,CASSLTQGSYEQYF,TGTGCCAGCAGCTTAACACAGGGGAGCTACGAGCAGTACTTC
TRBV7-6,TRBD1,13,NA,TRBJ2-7,CASSFSEQGEQYF,TGTGCCAGCAGCTTTTCGGAACAGGGGGAGCAGTACTTC